Listed below are T cell receptor beta chains from one sample, sequenced in a study of quantifying T cell responses using KT2 cells. TCRdb used MiXCR to reprocess the UMI-ligation and nested PCR reads, holding one entry per CDR3 protein. In the table there are around 56,000 distinct CDR3 sequences, around 12% of which are singletons. The sequenced sample was PBMCs spiked with cells of the T cell clone KT2. These TCRs come from a human donor. Both conserved end residues are part of each CDR3. Fields, in order: J gene, clone size, V gene, D gene, CDR3 DNA, CDR3 protein. A D gene is named only where the DNA matches it firmly. Clone size is not always given. Where it is, it says once, few, many or a class for expanded clones.

TRBJ1-5 | many | TRBV6-5 | - | TGTGCCAGCAGTTACTCGAGGGGAGGCCAGCCCCAGCATTTT | CASSYSRGGQPQHF
TRBJ2-1 | few | TRBV19 | TRBD1 | TGTGCCAGTAGTATACCGGGACAGGGGTACAATGAGCAGTTCTTC | CASSIPGQGYNEQFF
TRBJ2-5 | - | TRBV7-2 | - | TGTGCCAGCAGCTTAGCCCGAGGGGGGGAGACCCAGTACTTC | CASSLARGGETQYF
TRBJ2-3 | few | TRBV9 | - | TGTGCCAGCAGTCATGTGAGCACAGATACGCAGTATTTT | CASSHVSTDTQYF
TRBJ2-3 | - | TRBV12-3/TRBV12-4 | - | TGTGCCAGCTCCCGGCCTGTGGGCACAGATACGCAGTATTTT | CASSRPVGTDTQYF
TRBJ2-7 | few | TRBV12-3/TRBV12-4 | TRBD2 | TGTGCCAGCAGCCCGGTTAACCGGGGGGTCTCCTACGAGCAGTACTTC | CASSPVNRGVSYEQYF
TRBJ1-2 | - | TRBV27 | - | TGTGCCAGCAGTTTTGGTCCTTTAGGAGGCTACACCTTC | CASSFGPLGGYTF
TRBJ2-7 | - | TRBV3-1 | TRBD1 | TGTGCCAGCAGCCAACTTAGGGACAGGGGGCGTGCGGAGTACTTC | CASSQLRDRGRAEYF
TRBJ2-3 | many | TRBV4-2 | - | TGTGCCAGCAGCCAAGAATTCCGGTATAGCACAGATACGCAGTATTTT | CASSQEFRYSTDTQYF
TRBJ1-1 | few | TRBV12-3/TRBV12-4 | - | TGTGCCAGCAGCTCCCTCGGAGTAGGGCGGGGCACTGAAGCTTTCTTT | CASSSLGVGRGTEAFF
TRBJ1-1 | many | TRBV6-5 | - | TGTGCCAGCACCCCGCGGCGGGGGAACACTGAAGCTTTCTTT | CASTPRRGNTEAFF
TRBJ1-5 | - | TRBV5-1 | - | TGCGCCAGCAGCCCTGGGGGCGGGAATTTTCAGCCCCAGCATTTT | CASSPGGGNFQPQHF
TRBJ2-6 | medium-sized | TRBV30 | - | TGTGCCTGGAGTGACACCGACGTCTCTGGGGCCAACGTCCTGACTTTC | CAWSDTDVSGANVLTF
TRBJ1-6 | few | TRBV12-3/TRBV12-4 | - | TGTGCCAGCAGTTTGAGTTCACCCCTCCACTTT | CASSLSSPLHF
TRBJ2-5 | few | TRBV30 | TRBD2 | TGTGCCTGGAGTGTACAGCGGGGCTCCTCTACCGCCTTACAAGAGACCCAGTACTTC | CAWSVQRGSSTALQETQYF
TRBJ2-1 | few | TRBV14 | - | TGTGCCAGCAGCCTAGGACAAAGGGGCTACAATGAGCAGTTCTTC | CASSLGQRGYNEQFF
TRBJ2-7 | few | TRBV3-1 | - | TGTGCCAGCAGCCAATTGGGGGTCTACGAGCAGTACTTC | CASSQLGVYEQYF
TRBJ2-3 | - | TRBV6-5 | - | TGTGCCAGCAGTTCCCGGGGGGATACGCAGTATTTT | CASSSRGDTQYF
TRBJ2-1 | few | TRBV5-6 | - | TGTGCCAGCAGCCCTTGGACAGCTTACTACAATGAGCAGTTCTTC | CASSPWTAYYNEQFF
TRBJ2-1 | many | TRBV3-1 | - | TGTGCCAGCAGCCGCAGCTCTAAGGGTGATGAGCAGTTCTTC | CASSRSSKGDEQFF
TRBJ2-1 | - | TRBV21-1 | - | TGTGCCAGCAGCAAAGTCACTAGCGGGAGTCGGGTCAATGAGCAGTTCTTC | CASSKVTSGSRVNEQFF
TRBJ2-2 | - | TRBV7-6 | TRBD2 | TGTGCCAGCAGCGGGAGGGGACCCCTCACCGGGGAGCTGTTTTTT | CASSGRGPLTGELFF
TRBJ2-3 | many | TRBV12-3/TRBV12-4 | - | TGTGCCAGCATCGGTCTCAACACAGATACGCAGTATTTT | CASIGLNTDTQYF
TRBJ2-2 | - | TRBV12-3/TRBV12-4 | - | TGTGCCAGCAGTCCCACAGGTGACGGGGAGCTGTTTTTT | CASSPTGDGELFF
TRBJ2-1 | - | TRBV2 | - | TGTGCCAGCAGCCCCCACGCTGAGCAGTTCTTC | CASSPHAEQFF
TRBJ1-1 | few | TRBV5-5 | - | TGTGCCAGCAGCTTGGCCGCAGGGTTGAACACTGAAGCTTTCTTT | CASSLAAGLNTEAFF
TRBJ2-4 | - | TRBV20-1 | TRBD2 | TGCAGTGCTAGAGAGTACGGACTAGCGAAAAACATTCAGTACTTC | CSAREYGLAKNIQYF
TRBJ2-5 | few | TRBV5-1 | - | TGCGCCAGCAGCTTCGGCAGCAGGGATGGGCCGGAGACCCAGTACTTC | CASSFGSRDGPETQYF
TRBJ1-2 | few | TRBV24-1 | - | TGTGCCACCAGTGATTTGGATTTCTATGGCTACACCTTC | CATSDLDFYGYTF
TRBJ2-5 | - | TRBV5-4 | TRBD1 | TGTGCCAGCAGCTCTCTTAAAGGACAGGGCCAAGAGACCCAGTACTTC | CASSSLKGQGQETQYF
TRBJ2-4 | many | TRBV11-2 | TRBD1 | TGTGCCAGCAGCCAACAGGGGATGGTGACCAAAAACATTCAGTACTTC | CASSQQGMVTKNIQYF